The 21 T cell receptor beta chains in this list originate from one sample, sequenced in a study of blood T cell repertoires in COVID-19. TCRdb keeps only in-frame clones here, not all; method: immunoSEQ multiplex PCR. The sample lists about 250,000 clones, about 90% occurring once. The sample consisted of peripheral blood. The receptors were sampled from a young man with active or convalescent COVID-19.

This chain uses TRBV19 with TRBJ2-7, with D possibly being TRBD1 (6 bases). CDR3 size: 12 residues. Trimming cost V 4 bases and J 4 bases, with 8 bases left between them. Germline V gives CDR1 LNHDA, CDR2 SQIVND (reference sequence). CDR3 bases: TGTGCCAGTAGTAACAGGGTGTACGAGCAGTACTTC. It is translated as CASSNRVYEQYF.

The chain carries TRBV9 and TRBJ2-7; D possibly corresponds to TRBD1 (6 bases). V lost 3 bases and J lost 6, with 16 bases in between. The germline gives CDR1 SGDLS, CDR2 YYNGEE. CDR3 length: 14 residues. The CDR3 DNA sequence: TGTGCCAGCAGCGCGGGCACAGGGCATACCGAGCAGTACTTC. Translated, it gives CASSAGTGHTEQYF.

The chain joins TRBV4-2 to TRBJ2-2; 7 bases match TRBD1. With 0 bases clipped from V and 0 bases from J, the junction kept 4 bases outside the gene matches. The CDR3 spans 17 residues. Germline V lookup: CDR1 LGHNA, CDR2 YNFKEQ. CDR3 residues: CASSQDGQVPNTGELFF. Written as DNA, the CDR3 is TGTGCCAGCAGCCAAGATGGACAGGTTCCGAACACCGGGGAGCTGTTTTTT.

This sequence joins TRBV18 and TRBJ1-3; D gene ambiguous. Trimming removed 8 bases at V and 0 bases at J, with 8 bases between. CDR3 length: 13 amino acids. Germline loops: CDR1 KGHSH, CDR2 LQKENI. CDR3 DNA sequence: TGTGCCAGCCAGGAAAGCTCTGGAAACACCATATATTTT. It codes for CASQESSGNTIYF.

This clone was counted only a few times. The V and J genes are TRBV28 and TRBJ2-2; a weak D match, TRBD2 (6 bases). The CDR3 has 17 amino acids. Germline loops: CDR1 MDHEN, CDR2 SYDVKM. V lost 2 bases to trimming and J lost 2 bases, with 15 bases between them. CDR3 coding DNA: TGTGCCAGCAGTTTAAGGCGAGGGACTTTTAACACCGGGGAGCTGTTTTTT. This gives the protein CASSLRRGTFNTGELFF. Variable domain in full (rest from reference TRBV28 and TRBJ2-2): DVKVTQSSRYLVKRTGEKVFLECVQDMDHENMFWYRQDPGLGLRLIYFSYDVKMKEKGDIPEGYSVSREKKERFSLILESASTNQTSMYLCASSLRRGTFNTGELFFGEGSRLTVL.

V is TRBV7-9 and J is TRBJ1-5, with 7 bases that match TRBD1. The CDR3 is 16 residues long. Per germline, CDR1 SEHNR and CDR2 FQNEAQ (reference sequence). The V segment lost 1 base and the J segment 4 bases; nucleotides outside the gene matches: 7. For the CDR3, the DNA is TGTGCCAGCAGCTTAGGCACAGGGGCTCCAAATCAGCCCCAGCATTTT. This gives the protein CASSLGTGAPNQPQHF.

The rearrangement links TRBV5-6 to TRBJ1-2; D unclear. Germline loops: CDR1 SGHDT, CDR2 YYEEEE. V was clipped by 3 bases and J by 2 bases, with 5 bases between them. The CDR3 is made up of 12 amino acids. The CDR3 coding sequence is TGTGCCAGCAGCTCTTTCAACTATGGCTACACCTTC. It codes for CASSSFNYGYTF.

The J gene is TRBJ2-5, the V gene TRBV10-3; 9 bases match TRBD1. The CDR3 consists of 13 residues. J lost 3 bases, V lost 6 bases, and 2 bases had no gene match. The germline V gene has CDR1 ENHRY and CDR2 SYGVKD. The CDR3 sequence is CAISRQGEETQYF. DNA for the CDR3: TGTGCCATCAGCCGACAGGGGGAAGAGACCCAGTACTTC.

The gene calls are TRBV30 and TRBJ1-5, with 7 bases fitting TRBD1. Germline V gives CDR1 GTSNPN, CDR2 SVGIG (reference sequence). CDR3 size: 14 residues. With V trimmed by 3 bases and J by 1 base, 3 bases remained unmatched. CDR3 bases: TGTGCCTGGAGAGAGACAGGGAGCAATCAGCCCCAGCATTTT. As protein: CAWRETGSNQPQHF. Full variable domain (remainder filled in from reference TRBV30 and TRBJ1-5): SQTIHQWPATLVQPVGSPLSLECTVEGTSNPNLYWYRQAAGRGLQLLFYSVGIGQISSEVPQNLSASRPQDRQFILSSKKLLLSDSGFYLCAWRETGSNQPQHFGDGTRLSIL.

This CDR3 reads CASSQGRQIYEQYF. The CDR3 nucleotides are TGTGCCAGCAGCCAAGGGCGGCAGATCTACGAGCAGTACTTC. The chain joins TRBV3-1 (or the pseudogene TRBV3-2) to TRBJ2-7; D is unclear. CDR1 and CDR2 from the germline V gene are LGHDT and YNNKEL (reference sequence). This CDR3 is built from 14 residues. With 1 base removed from V and 3 bases from J, the gap between germline ends came to 10 bases.

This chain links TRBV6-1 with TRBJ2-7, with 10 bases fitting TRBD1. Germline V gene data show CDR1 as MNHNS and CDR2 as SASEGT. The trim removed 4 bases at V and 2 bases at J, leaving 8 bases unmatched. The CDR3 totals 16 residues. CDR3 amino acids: CASSARQGATTYEQYF. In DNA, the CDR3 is TGTGCCAGCAGTGCCCGACAGGGGGCCACCACCTACGAGCAGTACTTC.

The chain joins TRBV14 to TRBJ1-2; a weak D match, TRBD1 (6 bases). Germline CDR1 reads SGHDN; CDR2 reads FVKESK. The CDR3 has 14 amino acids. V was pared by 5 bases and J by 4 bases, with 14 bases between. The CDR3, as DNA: TGTGCCAGCAGCGACACAGGGCGATCCTATGGCTACACCTTC. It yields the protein CASSDTGRSYGYTF.

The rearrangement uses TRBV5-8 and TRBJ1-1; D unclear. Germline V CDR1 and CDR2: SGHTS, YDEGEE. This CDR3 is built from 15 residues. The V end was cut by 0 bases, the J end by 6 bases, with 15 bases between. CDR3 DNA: TGTGCCAGCAGCTTGGGACACCTAAGCGGGGCTGAAGCTTTCTTT. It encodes CASSLGHLSGAEAFF.

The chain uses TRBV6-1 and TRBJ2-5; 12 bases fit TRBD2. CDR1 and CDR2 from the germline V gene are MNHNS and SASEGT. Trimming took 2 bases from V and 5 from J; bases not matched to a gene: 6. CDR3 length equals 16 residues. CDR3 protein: CASSELTSGSYETQYF. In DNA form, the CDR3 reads TGTGCCAGCAGTGAATTGACTAGCGGGAGTTATGAGACCCAGTACTTC.

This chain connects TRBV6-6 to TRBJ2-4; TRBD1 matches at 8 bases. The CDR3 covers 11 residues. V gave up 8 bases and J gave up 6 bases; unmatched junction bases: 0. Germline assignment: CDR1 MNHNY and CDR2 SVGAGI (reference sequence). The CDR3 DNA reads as TGTGCCAGCGACAGGGGAAACATTCAGTACTTC. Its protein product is CASDRGNIQYF.

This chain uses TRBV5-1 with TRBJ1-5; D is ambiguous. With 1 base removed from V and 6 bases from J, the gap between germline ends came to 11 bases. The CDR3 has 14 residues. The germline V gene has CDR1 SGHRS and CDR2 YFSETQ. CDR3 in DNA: TGCGCCAGCAGCTTGATGGAGGGCAGTCAGCCCCAGCATTTT. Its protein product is CASSLMEGSQPQHF.

DNA for the CDR3: TGTGCCAGCAGTTATCTATACTACGAGCAGTACTTC. Translated, it gives CASSYLYYEQYF. This chain joins TRBV12-3 or TRBV12-4 and TRBJ2-7, with unresolved D. V was clipped by 4 bases and J by 3 bases, with 7 bases between them. This CDR3 is 12 amino acids long.

CDR3: CASSFSGKVPEAFF. For the CDR3, the DNA is TGTGCCAGCAGTTTTTCAGGGAAGGTCCCCGAAGCTTTCTTT. The chain recombines TRBV28 with TRBJ1-1, with a tentative D call TRBD1 (5 bases). V was pared by 3 bases and J by 8 bases, with 16 bases between. This CDR3 spans 14 amino acids. Germline V gene sequence: CDR1 MDHEN, CDR2 SYDVKM.

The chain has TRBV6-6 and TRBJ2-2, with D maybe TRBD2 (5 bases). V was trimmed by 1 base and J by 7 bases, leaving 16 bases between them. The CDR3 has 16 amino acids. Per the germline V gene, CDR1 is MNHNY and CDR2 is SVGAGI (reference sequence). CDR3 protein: CASSYFSTAEGGELFF. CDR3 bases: TGTGCCAGCAGTTACTTCTCCACCGCCGAGGGCGGGGAGCTGTTTTTT.

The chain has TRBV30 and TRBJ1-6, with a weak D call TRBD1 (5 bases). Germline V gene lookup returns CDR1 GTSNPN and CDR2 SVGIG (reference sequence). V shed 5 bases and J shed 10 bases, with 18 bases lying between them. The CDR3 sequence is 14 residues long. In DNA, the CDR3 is TGTGCCTGGGATGAACTCAGGGCTTCATCACCCCTCCACTTT. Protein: CAWDELRASSPLHF.

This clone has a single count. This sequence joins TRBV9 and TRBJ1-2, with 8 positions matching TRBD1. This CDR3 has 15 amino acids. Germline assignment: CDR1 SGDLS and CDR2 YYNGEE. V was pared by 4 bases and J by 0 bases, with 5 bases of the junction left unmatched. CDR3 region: CASSPRTGPNYGYTF. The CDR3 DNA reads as TGTGCCAGCAGCCCTAGGACAGGGCCTAACTATGGCTACACCTTC. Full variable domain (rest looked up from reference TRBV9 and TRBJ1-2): DSGVTQTPKHLITATGQRVTLRCSPRSGDLSVYWYQQSLDQGLQFLIQYYNGEERAKGNILERFSAQQFPDLHSELNLSSLELGDSALYFCASSPRTGPNYGYTFGSGTRLTVV.